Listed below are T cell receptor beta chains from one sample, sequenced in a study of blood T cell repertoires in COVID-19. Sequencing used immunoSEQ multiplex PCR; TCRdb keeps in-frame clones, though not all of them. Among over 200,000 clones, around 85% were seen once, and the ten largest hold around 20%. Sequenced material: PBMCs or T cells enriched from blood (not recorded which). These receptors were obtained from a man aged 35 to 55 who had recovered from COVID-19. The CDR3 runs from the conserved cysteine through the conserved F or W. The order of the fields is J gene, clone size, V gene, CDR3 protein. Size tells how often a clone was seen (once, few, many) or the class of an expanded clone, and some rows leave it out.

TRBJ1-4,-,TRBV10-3,CAISESGVAEKLFF
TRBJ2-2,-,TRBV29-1,CSVVSGRATGELFF
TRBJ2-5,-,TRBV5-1,CASSLELAAQETQYF
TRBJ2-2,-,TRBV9,CASSVAELTHFTGELFF
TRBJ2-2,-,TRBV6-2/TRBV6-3,CASSYVGAAFSTGELFF
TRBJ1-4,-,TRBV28,CASSLAGGLFF
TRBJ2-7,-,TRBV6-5,CASSYGTSGSAEQYF
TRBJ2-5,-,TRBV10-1,CASRGGGGEYF
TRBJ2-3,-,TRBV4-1,CASSYGTAAADTQYF
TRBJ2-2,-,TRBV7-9,CASRSGSGGAGELFF
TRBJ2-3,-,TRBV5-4,CASSLAGGGTDTQYF
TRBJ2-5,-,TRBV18,CASSPDRETQYF
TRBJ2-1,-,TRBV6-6,CASSTGGVRQFF
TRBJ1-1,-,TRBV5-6,CASSPTGANTEAFF
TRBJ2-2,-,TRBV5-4,CASSERLAGSTGELFF
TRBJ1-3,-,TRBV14,CASSEYRVSSGNTIYF
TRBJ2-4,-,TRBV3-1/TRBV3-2,CASSQVWGPKGNIQYF
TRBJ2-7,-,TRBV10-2,CASNEYRGQRGEQYF
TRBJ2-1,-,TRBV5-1,CASSLEGARSYSEQFF
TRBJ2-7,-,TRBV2,CASTKRQVPSYEQYF
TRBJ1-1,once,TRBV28,CASSLTGLVNTEAFF